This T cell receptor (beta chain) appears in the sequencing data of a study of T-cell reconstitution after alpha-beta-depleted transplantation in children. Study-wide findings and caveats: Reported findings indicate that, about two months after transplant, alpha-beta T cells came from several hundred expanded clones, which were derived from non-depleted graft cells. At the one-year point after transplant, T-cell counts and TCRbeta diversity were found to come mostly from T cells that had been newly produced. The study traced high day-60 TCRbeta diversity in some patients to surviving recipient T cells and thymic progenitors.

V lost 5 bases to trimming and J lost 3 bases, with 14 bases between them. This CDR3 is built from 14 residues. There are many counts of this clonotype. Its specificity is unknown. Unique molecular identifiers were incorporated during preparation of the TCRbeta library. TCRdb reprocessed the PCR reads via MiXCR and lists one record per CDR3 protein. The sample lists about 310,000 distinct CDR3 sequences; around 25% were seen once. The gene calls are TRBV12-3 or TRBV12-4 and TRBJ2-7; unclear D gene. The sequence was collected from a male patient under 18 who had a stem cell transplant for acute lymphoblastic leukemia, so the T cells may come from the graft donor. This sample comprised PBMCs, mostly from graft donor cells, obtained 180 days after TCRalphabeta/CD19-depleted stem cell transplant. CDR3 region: CASSPRGRSYEQYF. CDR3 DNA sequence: TGTGCCAGCAGTCCTAGAGGCAGGAGCTACGAGCAGTACTTC.